This is a list of T cell receptor beta chains from one sample in a study of sequential checkpoint blockade in melanoma. The data were produced by immunoSEQ multiplex PCR, yet TCRdb's version contains in-frame clones alone and is incomplete. The table records just over 15,000 clones, around three quarters of them present only once. The source was CD8+ T cells sorted from blood (inferred from file names), collected from a patient given nivolumab and ipilimumab in sequence. The source of these receptors is a human donor with melanoma. The CDR3 runs from the conserved cysteine through the conserved F or W. Fields, in order: CDR3 protein, CDR3 DNA, J gene, clone size, D gene, V gene. The D gene is left open where the match is weak. Size values are once, few and many counts, or a class for expanded clones, and some rows have none.

CDR3aa: CASSANRVSAFF
CDR3nt: TGTGCCAGCAGCGCTAACAGGGTCTCAGCTTTCTTT
j_gene: TRBJ1-1
abundance: few
d_gene: -
v_gene: TRBV7-8

CDR3aa: CASSLTGVEQYF
CDR3nt: TGTGCCAGCAGTCTAACAGGGGTGGAGCAGTACTTC
j_gene: TRBJ2-7
abundance: -
d_gene: TRBD1
v_gene: TRBV28

CDR3aa: CASSLLREGTGELFF
CDR3nt: TGTGCCAGCAGCTTACTACGGGAGGGCACCGGGGAGCTGTTTTTT
j_gene: TRBJ2-2
abundance: few
d_gene: TRBD2
v_gene: TRBV5-1

CDR3aa: CACRVWESEKLFF
CDR3nt: TGTGCCTGCCGAGTTTGGGAGAGTGAAAAACTGTTTTTT
j_gene: TRBJ1-4
abundance: -
d_gene: -
v_gene: TRBV30

CDR3aa: CASKSGSRLFF
CDR3nt: TGTGCCAGCAAAAGCGGGAGTCGGCTGTTCTTC
j_gene: TRBJ2-1
abundance: -
d_gene: TRBD2
v_gene: TRBV27

CDR3aa: CAWSSTGWATEAFF
CDR3nt: TGTGCCTGGAGTTCAACAGGGTGGGCCACTGAAGCTTTCTTT
j_gene: TRBJ1-1
abundance: few
d_gene: -
v_gene: TRBV30

CDR3aa: CAQSGGGAGNEQFF
CDR3nt: TGTGCACAAAGTGGCGGGGGGGCCGGGAATGAGCAGTTCTTC
j_gene: TRBJ2-1
abundance: -
d_gene: TRBD2
v_gene: TRBV30

CDR3aa: CATPPGTNTEAFF
CDR3nt: TGTGCCACCCCGCCAGGCACGAACACTGAAGCTTTCTTT
j_gene: TRBJ1-1
abundance: -
d_gene: -
v_gene: TRBV15

CDR3aa: CASSFWWAQGERNGYTF
CDR3nt: TGTGCCAGCAGCTTCTGGTGGGCACAGGGGGAGAGGAATGGCTACACCTTC
j_gene: TRBJ1-2
abundance: -
d_gene: TRBD1
v_gene: TRBV5-6

CDR3aa: CASSESLQGADTIYF
CDR3nt: TGTGCCAGCAGTGAATCGTTACAGGGGGCAGACACCATATATTTT
j_gene: TRBJ1-3
abundance: -
d_gene: TRBD1
v_gene: TRBV6-1

CDR3aa: CASRQGQQSYEQYF
CDR3nt: TGTGCCAGCAGGCAGGGACAGCAGTCCTACGAGCAGTACTTC
j_gene: TRBJ2-7
abundance: few
d_gene: TRBD1
v_gene: TRBV6-6

CDR3aa: CASSFPTSYEQYF
CDR3nt: TGTGCCAGCAGCTTTCCAACTTCCTACGAGCAGTACTTC
j_gene: TRBJ2-7
abundance: -
d_gene: -
v_gene: TRBV5-6

CDR3aa: CASSEPSAYEQYF
CDR3nt: TGTGCCAGCAGTGAACCGTCCGCCTACGAGCAGTACTTC
j_gene: TRBJ2-7
abundance: -
d_gene: -
v_gene: TRBV2

CDR3aa: CAWGGPGTGKGEQYF
CDR3nt: TGTGCCTGGGGGGGCCCGGGGACAGGAAAGGGCGAGCAGTACTTC
j_gene: TRBJ2-7
abundance: -
d_gene: TRBD1
v_gene: TRBV30

CDR3aa: CASSGRDRFNEKLFF
CDR3nt: TGTGCCAGTTCGGGGCGGGACAGATTTAATGAAAAACTGTTTTTT
j_gene: TRBJ1-4
abundance: hyperexpanded
d_gene: TRBD1
v_gene: TRBV19

CDR3aa: CASSLDRKNQPQHF
CDR3nt: TGTGCCAGCAGCTTAGACAGGAAGAATCAGCCCCAGCATTTT
j_gene: TRBJ1-5
abundance: few
d_gene: -
v_gene: TRBV5-5

CDR3aa: CASSGGLAFSYNEQFF
CDR3nt: TGTGCCAGCAGTGGGGGACTAGCGTTCTCCTACAATGAGCAGTTCTTC
j_gene: TRBJ2-1
abundance: -
d_gene: TRBD2
v_gene: TRBV2

CDR3aa: CASSEAGGVFYGYTF
CDR3nt: TGTGCCAGCAGTGAAGCCGGGGGTGTCTTTTATGGCTACACCTTC
j_gene: TRBJ1-2
abundance: -
d_gene: -
v_gene: TRBV2

CDR3aa: CASSLDRKNQPQHF
CDR3nt: TGTGCCAGCAGCTTAGACAGGAAGAATCAGCCCCAGCATTTT
j_gene: TRBJ1-5
abundance: large
d_gene: -
v_gene: TRBV7-9

CDR3aa: CATSRDLVQEQYF
CDR3nt: TGTGCCACCAGCAGAGATCTGGTGCAGGAGCAGTACTTC
j_gene: TRBJ2-7
abundance: -
d_gene: -
v_gene: TRBV15

CDR3aa: CASRTSDTGELFF
CDR3nt: TGTGCCAGCAGGACTAGCGACACCGGGGAGCTGTTTTTT
j_gene: TRBJ2-2
abundance: -
d_gene: TRBD2
v_gene: TRBV6-5

CDR3aa: CASSLARQGRNQPQHF
CDR3nt: TGTGCCAGCAGCTTAGCACGACAGGGGCGCAATCAGCCCCAGCATTTT
j_gene: TRBJ1-5
abundance: -
d_gene: TRBD1
v_gene: TRBV13

CDR3aa: CASSFPQGPYEQYF
CDR3nt: TGTGCCAGCAGCTTCCCCCAGGGTCCCTACGAGCAGTACTTC
j_gene: TRBJ2-7
abundance: medium-sized
d_gene: -
v_gene: TRBV7-8

CDR3aa: CASSRGAGFYEQYF
CDR3nt: TGTGCCAGCAGCCGAGGGGCGGGGTTCTACGAGCAGTACTTC
j_gene: TRBJ2-7
abundance: -
d_gene: -
v_gene: TRBV5-4

CDR3aa: CASIFSGAYNEQFF
CDR3nt: TGTGCCAGCATTTTTTCGGGGGCCTACAATGAGCAGTTCTTC
j_gene: TRBJ2-1
abundance: -
d_gene: -
v_gene: TRBV13

CDR3aa: CASSVGTDLMFF
CDR3nt: TGTGCCAGCAGCGTCGGGACTGACCTAATGTTCTTC
j_gene: TRBJ2-1
abundance: -
d_gene: -
v_gene: TRBV9

CDR3aa: CASSGGGVTVAQYF
CDR3nt: TGTGCCAGCAGCGGGGGGGGAGTCACGGTGGCCCAGTACTTC
j_gene: TRBJ2-5
abundance: -
d_gene: TRBD2
v_gene: TRBV5-4

CDR3aa: CAKLAGLADTQYF
CDR3nt: TGTGCCAAACTAGCGGGGCTCGCAGATACGCAGTATTTT
j_gene: TRBJ2-3
abundance: -
d_gene: TRBD2
v_gene: TRBV2

CDR3aa: CASKRQGLNTEAFF
CDR3nt: TGTGCCAGCAAAAGACAGGGCCTGAACACTGAAGCTTTCTTT
j_gene: TRBJ1-1
abundance: -
d_gene: TRBD1
v_gene: TRBV27

CDR3aa: CASSQTLSSANTEAFF
CDR3nt: TGTGCCAGCAGTCAAACCTTGAGTTCCGCGAACACTGAAGCTTTCTTT
j_gene: TRBJ1-1
abundance: -
d_gene: -
v_gene: TRBV27

CDR3aa: CASSIGQGDGYTF
CDR3nt: TGTGCCAGTAGTATAGGGCAGGGTGATGGCTACACCTTC
j_gene: TRBJ1-2
abundance: few
d_gene: -
v_gene: TRBV19

CDR3aa: CASGLTLDTEAFF
CDR3nt: TGTGCTAGTGGTTTGACATTGGACACTGAAGCTTTCTTT
j_gene: TRBJ1-1
abundance: -
d_gene: -
v_gene: TRBV12-5

CDR3aa: CAGSTVGHQPQHF
CDR3nt: TGTGCCGGCTCGACAGTGGGGCATCAGCCCCAGCATTTT
j_gene: TRBJ1-5
abundance: -
d_gene: -
v_gene: TRBV27

CDR3aa: CASSSNRDTGIYEQYF
CDR3nt: TGTGCCAGCAGCTCTAACCGGGACACGGGAATCTACGAGCAGTACTTC
j_gene: TRBJ2-7
abundance: -
d_gene: -
v_gene: TRBV7-9

CDR3aa: CASSTTGGSYEQYF
CDR3nt: TGTGCCAGCAGCACGACAGGGGGTTCCTACGAGCAGTACTTC
j_gene: TRBJ2-7
abundance: -
d_gene: TRBD1
v_gene: TRBV6-5

CDR3aa: CASSFLRDGSDTQYF
CDR3nt: TGTGCCAGCAGTTTCCTGCGGGATGGGTCAGATACGCAGTATTTT
j_gene: TRBJ2-3
abundance: -
d_gene: -
v_gene: TRBV27

CDR3aa: CASSLSPGQGASPLHF
CDR3nt: TGCGCCAGCAGCCTTTCACCGGGACAGGGGGCTTCACCCCTCCACTTT
j_gene: TRBJ1-6
abundance: -
d_gene: TRBD1
v_gene: TRBV4-1

CDR3aa: CASSKARRQGSYGYTF
CDR3nt: TGTGCCAGCAGCAAAGCAAGAAGGCAGGGGAGCTATGGCTACACCTTC
j_gene: TRBJ1-2
abundance: medium-sized
d_gene: -
v_gene: TRBV21-1

CDR3aa: CASSRDTASNEQFF
CDR3nt: TGTGCCAGCAGCCGCGACACAGCCTCCAATGAGCAGTTCTTC
j_gene: TRBJ2-1
abundance: -
d_gene: -
v_gene: TRBV5-4

CDR3aa: CASSLAGIFNEQFF
CDR3nt: TGTGCCAGCAGCTTGGCGGGAATTTTCAATGAGCAGTTCTTC
j_gene: TRBJ2-1
abundance: -
d_gene: -
v_gene: TRBV7-9

CDR3aa: CASSLRRGYEQYF
CDR3nt: TGTGCCAGCAGTTTGAGACGGGGCTACGAGCAGTACTTC
j_gene: TRBJ2-7
abundance: -
d_gene: -
v_gene: TRBV28

CDR3aa: CASSLGEGQIDEQYF
CDR3nt: TGTGCCAGCAGCCTAGGGGAGGGCCAAATCGACGAGCAGTACTTC
j_gene: TRBJ2-7
abundance: -
d_gene: TRBD2
v_gene: TRBV5-4

CDR3aa: CASSSGGLAGVEQYF
CDR3nt: TGCGCCAGCAGCTCGGGGGGACTAGCGGGAGTCGAGCAGTACTTC
j_gene: TRBJ2-7
abundance: -
d_gene: TRBD2
v_gene: TRBV7-6

CDR3aa: CASSAGTSGSYEQYF
CDR3nt: TGTGCCAGCAGCGCCGGGACTAGCGGATCCTACGAGCAGTACTTC
j_gene: TRBJ2-7
abundance: few
d_gene: TRBD2
v_gene: TRBV7-6

CDR3aa: CASSHLQGQGLSDQPQHF
CDR3nt: TGTGCCAGCAGCCACCTGCAGGGACAGGGGTTGAGCGATCAGCCCCAGCATTTT
j_gene: TRBJ1-5
abundance: -
d_gene: TRBD1
v_gene: TRBV4-2

CDR3aa: CAPRGGSPLEQYF
CDR3nt: TGTGCCCCAAGGGGAGGCTCCCCTCTCGAGCAGTACTTC
j_gene: TRBJ2-7
abundance: few
d_gene: -
v_gene: TRBV19

CDR3aa: CASSSDRGLGYGQYF
CDR3nt: TGTGCCAGCAGCTCAGACAGGGGCCTTGGGTACGGGCAGTACTTC
j_gene: TRBJ2-7
abundance: once
d_gene: TRBD1
v_gene: TRBV7-9

CDR3aa: CASSEASGGSDTQYF
CDR3nt: TGTGCCAGCAGTGAAGCAAGCGGGGGGTCAGATACGCAGTATTTT
j_gene: TRBJ2-3
abundance: -
d_gene: TRBD2
v_gene: TRBV6-4

CDR3aa: CASSVDRGQETQYF
CDR3nt: TGTGCCAGCAGCGTAGACAGGGGCCAAGAGACCCAGTACTTC
j_gene: TRBJ2-5
abundance: -
d_gene: TRBD1
v_gene: TRBV27

CDR3aa: CASSQDDGVSYNEQFF
CDR3nt: TGCGCCAGCAGCCAAGATGACGGGGTCTCCTACAATGAGCAGTTCTTC
j_gene: TRBJ2-1
abundance: -
d_gene: -
v_gene: TRBV4-1

CDR3aa: CASSIDGTGTGAYEQYF
CDR3nt: TGTGCCAGTAGTATAGATGGAACCGGGACAGGGGCCTACGAGCAGTACTTC
j_gene: TRBJ2-7
abundance: -
d_gene: TRBD1
v_gene: TRBV19

CDR3aa: CSVEYRGGAGRMNTEAFF
CDR3nt: TGCAGCGTTGAATATAGGGGGGGGGCAGGGCGCATGAACACTGAAGCTTTCTTT
j_gene: TRBJ1-1
abundance: -
d_gene: -
v_gene: TRBV29-1